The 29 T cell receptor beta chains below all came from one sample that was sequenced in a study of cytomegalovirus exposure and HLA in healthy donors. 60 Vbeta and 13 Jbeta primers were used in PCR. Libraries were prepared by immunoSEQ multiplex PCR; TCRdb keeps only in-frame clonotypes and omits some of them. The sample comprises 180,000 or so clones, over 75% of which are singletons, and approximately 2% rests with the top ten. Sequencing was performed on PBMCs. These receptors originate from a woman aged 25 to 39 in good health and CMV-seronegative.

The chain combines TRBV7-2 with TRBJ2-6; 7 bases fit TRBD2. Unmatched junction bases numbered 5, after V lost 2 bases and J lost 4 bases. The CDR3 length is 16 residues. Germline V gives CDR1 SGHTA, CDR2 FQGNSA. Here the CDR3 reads CASSLWGGSGANVLTF. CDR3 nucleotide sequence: TGTGCCAGCAGCTTATGGGGGGGGTCCGGGGCCAACGTCCTGACTTTC.

The CDR3: CASSEISADTQYF. The CDR3 DNA reads TGTGCCAGCAGTGAAATTAGCGCAGATACGCAGTATTTT. This chain links TRBV2 with TRBJ2-3, with D perhaps matching TRBD2 (5 bases). CDR3 length equals 13 residues. In germline, CDR1 is SNHLY, CDR2 FYNNEI. With 2 bases removed from V and 4 bases from J, the gap between germline ends came to 7 bases.

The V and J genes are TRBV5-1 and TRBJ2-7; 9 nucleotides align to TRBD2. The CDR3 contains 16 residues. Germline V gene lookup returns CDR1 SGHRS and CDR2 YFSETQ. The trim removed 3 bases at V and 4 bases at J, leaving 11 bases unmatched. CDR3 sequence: CASSYLPLAGEYEQYF. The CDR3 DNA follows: TGCGCCAGCAGCTACCTACCGTTAGCGGGGGAGTACGAGCAGTACTTC. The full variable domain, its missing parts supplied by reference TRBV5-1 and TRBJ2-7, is KAGVTQTPRYLIKTRGQQVTLSCSPISGHRSVSWYQQTPGQGLQFLFEYFSETQRNKGNFPGRFSGRQFSNSRSEMNVSTLELGDSALYLCASSYLPLAGEYEQYFGPGTRLTVT.

In DNA, the CDR3 is TGTGCCAGCATCCCAGCGGGGGGGCGGGTCGAGCAGTACTTC. Amino acid sequence: CASIPAGGRVEQYF. The rearrangement links TRBV7-7 to TRBJ2-7; TRBD2 matches 10 bases. This CDR3 contains 14 residues. The germline gives CDR1 SSHAT, CDR2 FNYEAQ (reference sequence). Germline trimming cut 7 bases from V and 6 bases from J; bases unmatched to any gene: 9. The complete variable domain, with remaining parts taken from reference TRBV7-7 and TRBJ2-7, reads GAGVSQSPRYKVTKRGQDVTLRCDPISSHATLYWYQQALGQGPEFLTYFNYEAQPDKSGLPSDRFSAERPEGSISTLTIQRTEQRDSAMYRCASIPAGGRVEQYFGPGTRLTVT.

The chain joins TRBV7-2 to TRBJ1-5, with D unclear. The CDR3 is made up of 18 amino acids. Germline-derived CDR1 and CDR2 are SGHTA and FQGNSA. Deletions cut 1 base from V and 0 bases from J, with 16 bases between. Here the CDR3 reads CASSLVPVISYSNQPQHF. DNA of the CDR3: TGTGCCAGCAGCTTAGTTCCGGTTATAAGTTATAGCAATCAGCCCCAGCATTTT.

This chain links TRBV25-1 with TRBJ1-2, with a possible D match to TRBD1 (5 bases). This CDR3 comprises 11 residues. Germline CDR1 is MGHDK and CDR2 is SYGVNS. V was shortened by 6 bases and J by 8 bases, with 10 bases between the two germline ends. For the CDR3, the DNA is TGTGCCAGCAGCGGGGGACCCGGCTACACCTTC. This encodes CASSGGPGYTF.

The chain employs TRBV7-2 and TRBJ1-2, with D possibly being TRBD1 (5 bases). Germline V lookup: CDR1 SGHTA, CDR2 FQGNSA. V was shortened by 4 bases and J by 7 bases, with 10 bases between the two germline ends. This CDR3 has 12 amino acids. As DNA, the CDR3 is TGTGCCAGCAGCTCCAGGGTATTTGGCTACACCTTC. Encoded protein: CASSSRVFGYTF.

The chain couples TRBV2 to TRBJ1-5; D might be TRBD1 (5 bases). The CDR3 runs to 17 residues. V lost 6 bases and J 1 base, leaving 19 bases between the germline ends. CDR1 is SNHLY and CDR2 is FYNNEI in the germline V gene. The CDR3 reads CASRSRTSSLSNQPQHF. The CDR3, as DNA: TGTGCCAGCAGATCTCGGACAAGTTCCCTGAGCAATCAGCCCCAGCATTTT.

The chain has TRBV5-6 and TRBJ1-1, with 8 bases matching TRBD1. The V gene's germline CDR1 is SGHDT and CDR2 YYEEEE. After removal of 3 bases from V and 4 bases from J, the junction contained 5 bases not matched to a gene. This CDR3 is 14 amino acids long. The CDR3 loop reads CASSSAGGGTEAFF. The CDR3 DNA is TGTGCCAGCAGCTCCGCAGGGGGCGGCACTGAAGCTTTCTTT.

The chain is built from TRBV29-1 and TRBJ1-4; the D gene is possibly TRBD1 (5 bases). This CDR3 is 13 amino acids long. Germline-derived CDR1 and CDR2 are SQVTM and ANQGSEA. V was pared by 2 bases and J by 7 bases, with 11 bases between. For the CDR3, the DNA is TGCAGCGTTGAAACTTGGGGGGGTGAAAAACTGTTTTTT. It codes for CSVETWGGEKLFF.

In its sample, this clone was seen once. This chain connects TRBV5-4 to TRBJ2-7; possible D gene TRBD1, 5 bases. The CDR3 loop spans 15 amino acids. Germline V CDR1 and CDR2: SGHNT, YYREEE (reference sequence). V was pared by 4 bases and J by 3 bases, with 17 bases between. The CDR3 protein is CASSSARVMVYEQYF. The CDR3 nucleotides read TGTGCCAGCAGCAGTGCCAGGGTAATGGTCTACGAGCAGTACTTC.

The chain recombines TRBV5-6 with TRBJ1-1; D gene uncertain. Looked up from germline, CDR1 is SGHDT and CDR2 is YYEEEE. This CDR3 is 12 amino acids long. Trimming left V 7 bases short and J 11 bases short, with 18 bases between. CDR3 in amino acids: CASGLPRDQAFF. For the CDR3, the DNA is TGTGCCAGCGGGCTTCCGCGGGATCAGGCTTTCTTT.

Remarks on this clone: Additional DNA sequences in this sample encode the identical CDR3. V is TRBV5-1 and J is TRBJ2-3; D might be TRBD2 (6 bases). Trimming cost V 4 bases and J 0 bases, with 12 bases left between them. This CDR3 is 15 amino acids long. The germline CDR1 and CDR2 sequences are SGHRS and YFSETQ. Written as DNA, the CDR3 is TGCGCCAGCAGCCTGGCAGGGACTAGCACAGATACGCAGTATTTT. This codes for CASSLAGTSTDTQYF.

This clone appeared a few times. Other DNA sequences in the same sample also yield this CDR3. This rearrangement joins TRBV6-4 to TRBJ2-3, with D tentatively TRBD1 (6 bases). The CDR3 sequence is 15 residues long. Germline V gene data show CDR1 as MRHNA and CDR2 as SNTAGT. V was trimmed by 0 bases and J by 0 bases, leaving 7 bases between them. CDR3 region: CASSDSQGSTDTQYF. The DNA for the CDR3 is TGTGCCAGCAGTGACTCGCAGGGGAGCACAGATACGCAGTATTTT.

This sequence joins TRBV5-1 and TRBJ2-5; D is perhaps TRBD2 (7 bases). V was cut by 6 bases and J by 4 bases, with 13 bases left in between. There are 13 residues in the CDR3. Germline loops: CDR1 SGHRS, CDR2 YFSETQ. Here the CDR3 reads CASTGGPGETQYF. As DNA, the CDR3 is TGCGCCAGCACCGGGGGGCCGGGAGAGACCCAGTACTTC.

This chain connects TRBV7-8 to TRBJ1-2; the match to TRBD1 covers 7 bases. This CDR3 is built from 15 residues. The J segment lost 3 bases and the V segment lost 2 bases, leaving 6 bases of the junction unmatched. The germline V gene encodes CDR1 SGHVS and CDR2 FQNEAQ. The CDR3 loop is CASSLQGVGDYGYTF. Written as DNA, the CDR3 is TGTGCCAGCAGCTTACAGGGGGTTGGGGACTATGGCTACACCTTC.

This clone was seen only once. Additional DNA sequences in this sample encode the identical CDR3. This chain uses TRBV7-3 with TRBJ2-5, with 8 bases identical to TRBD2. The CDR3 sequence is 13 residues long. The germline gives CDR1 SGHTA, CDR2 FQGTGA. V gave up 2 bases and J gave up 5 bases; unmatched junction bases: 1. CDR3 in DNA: TGTGCCAGCAGCTTACGGGAGGGGGAGACCCAGTACTTC. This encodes CASSLREGETQYF.

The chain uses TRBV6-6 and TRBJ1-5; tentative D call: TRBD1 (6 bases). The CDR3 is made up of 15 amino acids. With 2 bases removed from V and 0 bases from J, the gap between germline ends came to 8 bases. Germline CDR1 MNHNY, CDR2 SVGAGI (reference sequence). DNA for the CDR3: TGTGCCAGCAGTTACCAGGACAGTAGCAATCAGCCCCAGCATTTT. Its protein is CASSYQDSSNQPQHF.

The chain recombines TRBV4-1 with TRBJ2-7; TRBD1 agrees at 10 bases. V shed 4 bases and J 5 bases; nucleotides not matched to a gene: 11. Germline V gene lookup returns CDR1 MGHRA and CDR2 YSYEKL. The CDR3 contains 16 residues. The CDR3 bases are TGCGCCAGCAGCCTCACACTAGACAGGGGGCTTGACGAGCAGTACTTC. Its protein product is CASSLTLDRGLDEQYF.

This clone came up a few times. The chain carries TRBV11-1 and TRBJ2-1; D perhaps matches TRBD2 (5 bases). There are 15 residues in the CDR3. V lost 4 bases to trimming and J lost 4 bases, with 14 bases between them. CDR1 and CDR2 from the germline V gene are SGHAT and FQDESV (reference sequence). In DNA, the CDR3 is TGTGCCAGCAGCTCCCGCGTGACGGGATACAATGAGCAGTTCTTC. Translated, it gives CASSSRVTGYNEQFF.

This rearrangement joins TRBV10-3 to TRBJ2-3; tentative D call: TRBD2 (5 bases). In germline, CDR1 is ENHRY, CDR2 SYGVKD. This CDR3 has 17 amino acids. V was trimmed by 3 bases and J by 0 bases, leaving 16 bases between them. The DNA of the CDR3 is TGTGCCATCAGTGAAAGGTACGGACTGATTAGCACAGATACGCAGTATTTT. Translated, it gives CAISERYGLISTDTQYF.

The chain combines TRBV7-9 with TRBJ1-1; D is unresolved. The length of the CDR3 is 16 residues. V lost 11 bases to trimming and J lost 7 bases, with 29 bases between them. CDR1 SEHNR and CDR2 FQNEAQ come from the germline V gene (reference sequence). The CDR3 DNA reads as TGTGCCCCGGATGGAATTTCCGGATTAGGGAGCATTGAAGCTTTCTTT. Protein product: CAPDGISGLGSIEAFF.

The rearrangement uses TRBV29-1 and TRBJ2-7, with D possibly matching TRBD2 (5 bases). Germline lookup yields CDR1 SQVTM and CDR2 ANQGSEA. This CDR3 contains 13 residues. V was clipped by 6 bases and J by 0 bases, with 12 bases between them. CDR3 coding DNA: TGCAGCGTGGACTCACTGGGCTCCTACGAGCAGTACTTC. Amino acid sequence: CSVDSLGSYEQYF.

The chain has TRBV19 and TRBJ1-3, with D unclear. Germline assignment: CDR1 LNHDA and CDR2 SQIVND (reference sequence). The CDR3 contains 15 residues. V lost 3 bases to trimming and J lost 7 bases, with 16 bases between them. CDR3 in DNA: TGTGCCAGTAGTATCCTCAGTTCGACATGGAACACCATATATTTT. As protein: CASSILSSTWNTIYF. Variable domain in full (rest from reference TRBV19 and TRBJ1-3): DGGITQSPKYLFRKEGQNVTLSCEQNLNHDAMYWYRQDPGQGLRLIYYSQIVNDFQKGDIAEGYSVSREKKESFPLTVTSAQKNPTAFYLCASSILSSTWNTIYFGEGSWLTVV.

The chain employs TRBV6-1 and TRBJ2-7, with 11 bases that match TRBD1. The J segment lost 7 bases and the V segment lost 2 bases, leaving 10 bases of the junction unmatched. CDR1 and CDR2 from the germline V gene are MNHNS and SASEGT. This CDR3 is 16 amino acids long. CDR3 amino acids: CASSELKGQGVTEQYF. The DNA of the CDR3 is TGTGCCAGCAGTGAACTTAAGGGACAGGGGGTCACTGAGCAGTACTTC.

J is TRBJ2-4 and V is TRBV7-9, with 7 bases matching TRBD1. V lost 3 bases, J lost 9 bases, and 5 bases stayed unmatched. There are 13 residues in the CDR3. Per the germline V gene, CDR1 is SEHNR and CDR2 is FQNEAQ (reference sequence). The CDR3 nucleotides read TGTGCCAGCAGCTTTGGGGACAGAGGCATTCAGTACTTC. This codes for CASSFGDRGIQYF.

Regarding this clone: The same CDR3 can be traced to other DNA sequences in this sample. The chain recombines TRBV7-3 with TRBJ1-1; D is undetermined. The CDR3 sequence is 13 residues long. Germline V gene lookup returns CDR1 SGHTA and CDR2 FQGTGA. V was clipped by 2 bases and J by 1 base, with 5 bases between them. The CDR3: CASSLGQNTEAFF. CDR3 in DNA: TGTGCCAGCAGCTTAGGGCAGAACACTGAAGCTTTCTTT.

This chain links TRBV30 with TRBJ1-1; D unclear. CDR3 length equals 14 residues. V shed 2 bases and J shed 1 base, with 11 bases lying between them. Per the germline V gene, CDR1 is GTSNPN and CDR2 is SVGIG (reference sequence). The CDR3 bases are TGTGCCTGGAGTTTCGCGGTACAGAACACTGAAGCTTTCTTT. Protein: CAWSFAVQNTEAFF.

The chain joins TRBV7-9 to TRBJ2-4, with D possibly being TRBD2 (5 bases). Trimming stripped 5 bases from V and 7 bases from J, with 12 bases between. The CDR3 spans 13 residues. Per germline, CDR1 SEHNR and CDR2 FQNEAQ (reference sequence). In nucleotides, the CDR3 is TGTGCCAGCAGCACCTTAGGGAGCAACATTCAGTACTTC. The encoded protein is CASSTLGSNIQYF.